The T cell receptor beta chain under discussion was sequenced for a study of T-cell reconstitution after alpha-beta-depleted transplantation in children. Using unique molecular identifiers, the investigators prepared the TCRbeta library. MiXCR was run by TCRdb on the PCR reads, yielding one entry per CDR3 protein. The sample has about 480,000 distinct CDR3 sequences, around an eighth seen once; the top ten hold around 5.8%. The CDR3 has 15 residues. From germline, CDR1 is SGHVS and CDR2 FNYEAQ. The V segment lost 4 bases and the J segment 6 bases; nucleotides outside the gene matches: 10. This receptor was taken from a human donor who donated a stem cell graft to a child with combined immunodeficiency. The genes are TRBV7-6 and TRBJ2-3; 7 nucleotides line up with TRBD2. This sample comprised PBMCs from the stem cell graft donor, obtained from the stem cell graft. CDR3 sequence reads: CASSSLGTGGDTQYF. CDR3 bases: TGTGCCAGCAGCTCCCTAGGGACCGGGGGGGATACGCAGTATTTT. Using reference TRBV7-6 and TRBJ2-3 for the parts outside the CDR3, the full variable domain is GAGVSQSPRYKVTKRGQDVALRCDPISGHVSLYWYRQALGQGPEFLTYFNYEAQQDKSGLPNDRFSAERPEGSISTLTIQRTEQRDSAMYRCASSSLGTGGDTQYFGPGTRLTVL.